This T cell receptor (beta chain) was captured in a study of T cell responses to AZD1222 COVID-19 vaccine. Study summary: Investigators merged groups given second doses at roughly 4 or roughly 12 weeks. Study results and limitations: Repertoire samples came only from after the peak T cell response.

J gave up 5 bases and V 9 bases, and 14 bases lay outside the gene matches. Germline CDR1 LNHDA, CDR2 SQIVND (reference sequence). The CDR3 totals 15 residues. Assay: immunoSEQ multiplex PCR; the TCRdb copy retains only in-frame clones and omits some. Among 140,000 to 150,000 clones listed, roughly 89% were seen once. To note about this clone: Antigen: not known.

Sequencing was performed on peripheral blood, taken on day 0 of AZD1222 vaccination. The TCR sequence derives from an adult in good health. The chain carries TRBV19 and TRBJ1-2, with 8 bases that match TRBD1. The CDR3: CASRDGQGGLYGYTF. CDR3 in DNA: TGTGCCAGCAGGGATGGACAGGGAGGTTTGTATGGCTACACCTTC.